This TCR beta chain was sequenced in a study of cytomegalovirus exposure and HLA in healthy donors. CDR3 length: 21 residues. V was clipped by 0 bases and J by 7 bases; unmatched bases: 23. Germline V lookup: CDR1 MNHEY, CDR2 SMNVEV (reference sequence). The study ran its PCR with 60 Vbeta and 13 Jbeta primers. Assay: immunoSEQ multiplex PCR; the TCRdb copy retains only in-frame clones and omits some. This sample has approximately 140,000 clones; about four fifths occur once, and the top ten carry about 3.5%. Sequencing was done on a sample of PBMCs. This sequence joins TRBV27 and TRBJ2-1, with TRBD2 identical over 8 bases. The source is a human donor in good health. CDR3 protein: CASSLSITRAGGSPSRNEQFF. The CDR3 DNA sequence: TGTGCCAGCAGTTTATCGATCACTCGGGCGGGGGGTTCCCCTAGTAGGAATGAGCAGTTCTTC.